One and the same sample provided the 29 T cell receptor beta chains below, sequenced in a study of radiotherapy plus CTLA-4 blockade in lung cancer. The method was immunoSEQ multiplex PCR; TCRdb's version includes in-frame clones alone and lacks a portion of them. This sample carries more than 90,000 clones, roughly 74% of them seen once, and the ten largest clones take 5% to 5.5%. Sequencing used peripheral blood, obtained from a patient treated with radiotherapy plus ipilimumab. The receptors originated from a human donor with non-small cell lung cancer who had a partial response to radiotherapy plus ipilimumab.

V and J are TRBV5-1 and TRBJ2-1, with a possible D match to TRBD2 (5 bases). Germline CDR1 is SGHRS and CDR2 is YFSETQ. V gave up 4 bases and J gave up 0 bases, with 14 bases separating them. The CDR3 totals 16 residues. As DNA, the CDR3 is TGCGCCAGCAGCCCGGAGGCGGCCAGCTCCTACAATGAGCAGTTCTTC. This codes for CASSPEAASSYNEQFF.

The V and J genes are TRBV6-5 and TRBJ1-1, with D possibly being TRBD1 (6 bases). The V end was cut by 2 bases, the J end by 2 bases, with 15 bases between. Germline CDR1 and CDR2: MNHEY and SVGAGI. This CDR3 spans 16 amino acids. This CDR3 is CASSYTQTGSNTEAFF. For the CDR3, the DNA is TGTGCCAGCAGTTACACCCAGACAGGTTCTAACACTGAAGCTTTCTTT.

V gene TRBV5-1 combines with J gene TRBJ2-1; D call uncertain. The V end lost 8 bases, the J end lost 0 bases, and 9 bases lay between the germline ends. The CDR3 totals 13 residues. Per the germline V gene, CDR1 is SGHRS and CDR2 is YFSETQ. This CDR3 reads CASFTSSYNEQFF. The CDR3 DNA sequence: TGCGCCAGTTTTACGAGCTCCTACAATGAGCAGTTCTTC.

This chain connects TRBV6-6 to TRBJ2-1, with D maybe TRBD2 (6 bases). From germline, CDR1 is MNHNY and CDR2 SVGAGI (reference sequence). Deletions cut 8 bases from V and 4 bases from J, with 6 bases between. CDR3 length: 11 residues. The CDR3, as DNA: TGTGCCAGCGCGGGATACAATGAGCAGTTCTTC. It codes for CASAGYNEQFF.

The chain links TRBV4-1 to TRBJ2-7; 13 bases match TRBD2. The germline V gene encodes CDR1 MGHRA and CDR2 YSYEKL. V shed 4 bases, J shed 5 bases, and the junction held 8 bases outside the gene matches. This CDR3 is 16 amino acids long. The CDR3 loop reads CASSRGTSGDLNEQYF. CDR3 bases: TGCGCCAGCAGCCGGGGGACTAGCGGGGATCTAAACGAGCAGTACTTC.

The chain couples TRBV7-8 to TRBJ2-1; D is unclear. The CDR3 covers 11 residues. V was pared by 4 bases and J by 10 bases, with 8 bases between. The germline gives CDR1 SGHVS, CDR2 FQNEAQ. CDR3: CASSSTGEQFF. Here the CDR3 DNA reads TGTGCCAGCAGCTCTACCGGGGAGCAGTTCTTC.

The DNA of the CDR3 is TGTGCCAGCAGCCCTCGACAGGGGCCCTACGATGGCTACACCTTC. Translation: CASSPRQGPYDGYTF. The chain carries TRBV7-9 and TRBJ1-2, with TRBD1 matching over 8 bases. This CDR3 region has 15 residues. Unmatched junction bases numbered 11, after V lost 5 bases and J lost 6 bases. From germline, CDR1 is SEHNR and CDR2 FQNEAQ (reference sequence).

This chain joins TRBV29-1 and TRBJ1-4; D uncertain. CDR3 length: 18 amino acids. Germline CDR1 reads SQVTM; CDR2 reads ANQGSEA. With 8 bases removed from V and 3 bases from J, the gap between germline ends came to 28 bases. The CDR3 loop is CSKLKSRGHEAANEKLFF. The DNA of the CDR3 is TGCAGCAAGTTGAAGAGCCGGGGTCACGAGGCGGCTAATGAAAAACTGTTTTTT.

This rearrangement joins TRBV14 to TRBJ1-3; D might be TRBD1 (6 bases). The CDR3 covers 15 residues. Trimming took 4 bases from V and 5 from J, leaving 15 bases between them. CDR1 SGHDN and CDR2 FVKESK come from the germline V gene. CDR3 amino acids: CASSPLGGSRNTIYF. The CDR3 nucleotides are TGTGCCAGCAGCCCCCTAGGGGGAAGCCGAAACACCATATATTTT. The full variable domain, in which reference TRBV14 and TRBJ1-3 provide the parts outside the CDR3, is EAGVTQFPSHSVIEKGQTVTLRCDPISGHDNLYWYRRVMGKEIKFLLHFVKESKQDESGMPNNRFLAERTGGTYSTLKVQPAELEDSGVYFCASSPLGGSRNTIYFGEGSWLTVV.

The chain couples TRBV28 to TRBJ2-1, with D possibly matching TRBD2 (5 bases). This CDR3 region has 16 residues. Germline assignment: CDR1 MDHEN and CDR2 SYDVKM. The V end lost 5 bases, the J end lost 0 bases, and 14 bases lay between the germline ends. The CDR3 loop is CASSPRLASSYNEQFF. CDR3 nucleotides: TGTGCCAGCAGTCCCCGGTTAGCGAGCTCCTACAATGAGCAGTTCTTC.

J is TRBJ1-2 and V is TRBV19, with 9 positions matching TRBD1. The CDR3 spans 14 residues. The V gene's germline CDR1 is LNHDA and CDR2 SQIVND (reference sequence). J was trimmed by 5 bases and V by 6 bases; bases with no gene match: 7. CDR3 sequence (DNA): TGTGCCAGTAGGAGGGACAGGGTGTTTTATGGCTACACCTTC. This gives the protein CASRRDRVFYGYTF.

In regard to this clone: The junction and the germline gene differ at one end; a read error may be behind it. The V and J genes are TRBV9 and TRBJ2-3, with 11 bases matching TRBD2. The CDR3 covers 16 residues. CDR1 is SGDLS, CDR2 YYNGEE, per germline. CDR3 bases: TGTGCCAGCAGCCCCGGCACTAGCGGGAGTTCAGATACGCAGTGTTTT. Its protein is CASSPGTSGSSDTQCF.

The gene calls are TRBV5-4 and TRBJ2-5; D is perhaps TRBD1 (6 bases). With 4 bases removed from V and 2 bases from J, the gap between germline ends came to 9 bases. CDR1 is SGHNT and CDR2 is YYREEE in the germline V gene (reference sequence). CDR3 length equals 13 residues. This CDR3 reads CASSPDRQETQYF. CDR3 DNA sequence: TGTGCCAGCAGCCCGGACAGACAAGAGACCCAGTACTTC.

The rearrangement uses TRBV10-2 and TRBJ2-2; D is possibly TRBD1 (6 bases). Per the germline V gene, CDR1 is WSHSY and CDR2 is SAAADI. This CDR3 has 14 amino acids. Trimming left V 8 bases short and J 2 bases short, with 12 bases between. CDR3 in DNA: TGCGCCAGCTCCCGGGACATCAACACCGGGGAGCTGTTTTTT. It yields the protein CASSRDINTGELFF.

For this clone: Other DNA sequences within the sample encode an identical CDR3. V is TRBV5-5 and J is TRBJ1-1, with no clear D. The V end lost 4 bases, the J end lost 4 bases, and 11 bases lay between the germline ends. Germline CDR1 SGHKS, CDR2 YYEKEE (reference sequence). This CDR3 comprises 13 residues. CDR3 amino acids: CASSRTEGTEAFF. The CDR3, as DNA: TGTGCCAGCAGCCGAACGGAGGGCACTGAAGCTTTCTTT.

The CDR3 loop reads CASSPRIPRADTQYF. The CDR3 DNA is TGTGCCAGCTCACCTCGTATCCCTCGGGCAGATACGCAGTATTTT. The rearrangement uses TRBV18 and TRBJ2-3; D uncertain. The germline V and J ends were trimmed by 3 bases and 4 bases, with 14 bases remaining between them. CDR3 length equals 15 residues. Per the germline V gene, CDR1 is KGHSH and CDR2 is LQKENI.

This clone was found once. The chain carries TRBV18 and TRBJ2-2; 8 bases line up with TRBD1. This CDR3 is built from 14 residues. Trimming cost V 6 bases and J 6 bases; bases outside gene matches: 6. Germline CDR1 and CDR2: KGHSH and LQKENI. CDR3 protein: CASSWDRWSGELFF. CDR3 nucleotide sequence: TGTGCCAGCTCTTGGGACAGGTGGTCCGGGGAGCTGTTTTTT. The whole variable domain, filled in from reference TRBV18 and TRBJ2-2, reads NAGVMQNPRHLVRRRGQEARLRCSPMKGHSHVYWYRQLPEEGLKFMVYLQKENIIDESGMPKERFSAEFPKEGPSILRIQQVVRGDSAAYFCASSWDRWSGELFFGEGSRLTVL.

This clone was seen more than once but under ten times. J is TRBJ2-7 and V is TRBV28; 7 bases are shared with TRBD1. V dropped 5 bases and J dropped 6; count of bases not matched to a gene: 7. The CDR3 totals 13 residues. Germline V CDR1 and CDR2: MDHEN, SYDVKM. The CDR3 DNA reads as TGTGCCAGCAGTCCCCAGGACAGGATCGAGCAGTACGTC. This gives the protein CASSPQDRIEQYV.

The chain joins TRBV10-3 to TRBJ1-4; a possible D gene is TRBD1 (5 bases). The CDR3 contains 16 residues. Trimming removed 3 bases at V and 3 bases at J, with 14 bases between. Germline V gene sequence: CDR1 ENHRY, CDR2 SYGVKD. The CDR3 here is CAISEQLTVSNEKLFF. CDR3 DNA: TGTGCCATCAGTGAACAATTGACAGTTTCTAATGAAAAACTGTTTTTT.

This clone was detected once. In DNA form, the CDR3 reads TGTGCCAGCAGCTCAGGGCCAGCGGGTTTCTACGAGCAGTACGTC. It yields the protein CASSSGPAGFYEQYV. V is TRBV7-2 and J is TRBJ2-7, with a weak D call TRBD2 (6 bases). The germline V gene encodes CDR1 SGHTA and CDR2 FQGNSA. The V and J ends lost 4 bases and 3 bases respectively, with 16 bases between them. The CDR3 is 15 residues long.

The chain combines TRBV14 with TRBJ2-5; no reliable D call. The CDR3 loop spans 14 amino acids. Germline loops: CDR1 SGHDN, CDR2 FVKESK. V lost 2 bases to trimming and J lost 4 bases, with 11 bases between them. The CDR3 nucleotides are TGTGCCAGCAGCCAACCAGGTCCCGTAGAGACCCAGTACTTC. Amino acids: CASSQPGPVETQYF.

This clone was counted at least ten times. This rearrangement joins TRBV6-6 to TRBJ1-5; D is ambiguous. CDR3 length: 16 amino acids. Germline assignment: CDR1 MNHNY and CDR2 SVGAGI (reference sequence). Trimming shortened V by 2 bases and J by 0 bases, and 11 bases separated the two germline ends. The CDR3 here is CASSYGQAYSNQPQHF. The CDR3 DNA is TGTGCCAGCAGTTACGGGCAGGCCTATAGCAATCAGCCCCAGCATTTT.

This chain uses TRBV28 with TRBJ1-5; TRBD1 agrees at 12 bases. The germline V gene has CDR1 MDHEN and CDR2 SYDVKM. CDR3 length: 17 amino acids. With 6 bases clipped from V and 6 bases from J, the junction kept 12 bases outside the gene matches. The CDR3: CASRNSGQGALGQPQHF. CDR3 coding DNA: TGTGCCAGCAGAAATTCGGGACAGGGGGCTCTAGGTCAGCCCCAGCATTTT.

The CDR3 DNA reads TGTGCCTGGAGTCGCGTCCGCACCGGGGAGCTGTTTTTT. It translates to CAWSRVRTGELFF. V gene TRBV30 combines with J gene TRBJ2-2; D unresolved. The germline V gene encodes CDR1 GTSNPN and CDR2 SVGIG (reference sequence). The germline V and J ends were trimmed by 2 bases and 4 bases, with 8 bases remaining between them. This CDR3 is 13 amino acids long. The full variable domain, in which reference TRBV30 and TRBJ2-2 provide the parts outside the CDR3, is SQTIHQWPATLVQPVGSPLSLECTVEGTSNPNLYWYRQAAGRGLQLLFYSVGIGQISSEVPQNLSASRPQDRQFILSSKKLLLSDSGFYLCAWSRVRTGELFFGEGSRLTVL.

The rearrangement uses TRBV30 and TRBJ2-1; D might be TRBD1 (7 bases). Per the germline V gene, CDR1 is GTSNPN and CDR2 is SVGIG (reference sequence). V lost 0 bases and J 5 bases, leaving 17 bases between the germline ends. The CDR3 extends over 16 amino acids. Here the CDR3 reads CAWSVPWQGGNNEQFF. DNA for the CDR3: TGTGCCTGGAGTGTACCGTGGCAGGGGGGAAACAATGAGCAGTTCTTC.

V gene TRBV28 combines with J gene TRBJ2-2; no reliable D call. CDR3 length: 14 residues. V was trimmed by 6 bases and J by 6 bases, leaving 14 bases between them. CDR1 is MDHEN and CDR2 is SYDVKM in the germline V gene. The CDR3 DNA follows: TGTGCCAGCAGGGCAGACACCACCCCCGGGGAGCTGTTTTTT. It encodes CASRADTTPGELFF.

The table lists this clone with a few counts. The CDR3 DNA sequence: TGTGCCAGCAGTCAAACCAGGGGGCTGACTGAAGCTTTCTTT. Protein product: CASSQTRGLTEAFF. This sequence joins TRBV28 and TRBJ1-1; 8 bases are shared with TRBD1. Looked up from germline, CDR1 is MDHEN and CDR2 is SYDVKM. V lost 5 bases, J lost 5 bases, and 7 bases stayed unmatched. The CDR3 has 14 amino acids. Full variable domain (rest looked up from reference TRBV28 and TRBJ1-1): DVKVTQSSRYLVKRTGEKVFLECVQDMDHENMFWYRQDPGLGLRLIYFSYDVKMKEKGDIPEGYSVSREKKERFSLILESASTNQTSMYLCASSQTRGLTEAFFGQGTRLTVV.

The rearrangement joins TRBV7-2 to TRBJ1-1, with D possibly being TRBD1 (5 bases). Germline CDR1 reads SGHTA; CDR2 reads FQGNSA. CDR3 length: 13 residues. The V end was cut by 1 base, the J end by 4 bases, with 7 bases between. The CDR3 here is CASSLGQTTEAFF. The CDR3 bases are TGTGCCAGCAGCTTAGGACAGACCACTGAAGCTTTCTTT.

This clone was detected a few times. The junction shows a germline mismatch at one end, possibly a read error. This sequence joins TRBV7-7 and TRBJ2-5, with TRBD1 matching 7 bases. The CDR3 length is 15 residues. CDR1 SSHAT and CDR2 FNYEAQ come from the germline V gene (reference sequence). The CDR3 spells CASSLSGTAQETQYF. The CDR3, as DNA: TGTGCTAGCAGCTTATCCGGGACAGCACAAGAGACCCAGTACTTC.